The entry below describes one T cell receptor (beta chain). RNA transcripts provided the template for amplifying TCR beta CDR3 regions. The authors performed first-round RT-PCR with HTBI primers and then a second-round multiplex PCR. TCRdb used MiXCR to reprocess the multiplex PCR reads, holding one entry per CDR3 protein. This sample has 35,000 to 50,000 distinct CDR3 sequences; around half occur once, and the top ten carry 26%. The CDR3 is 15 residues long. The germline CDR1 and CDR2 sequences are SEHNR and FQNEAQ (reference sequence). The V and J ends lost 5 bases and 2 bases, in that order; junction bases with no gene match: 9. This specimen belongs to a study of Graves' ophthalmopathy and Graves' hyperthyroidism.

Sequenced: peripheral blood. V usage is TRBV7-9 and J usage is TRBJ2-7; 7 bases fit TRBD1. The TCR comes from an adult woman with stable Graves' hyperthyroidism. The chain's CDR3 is CASSPLDRNPYEQYF. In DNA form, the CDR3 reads TGTGCCAGCAGCCCCTTGGACAGGAACCCCTACGAGCAGTACTTC.